Sequencing of this T cell receptor beta chain was carried out in a study of T-cell reconstitution after alpha-beta-depleted transplantation in children. Notes on the study in general: Among T cells one year after transplant, newly produced cells accounted for most counts and diversity. Alpha-beta T cells present about two months after transplant were reported to originate from several hundred expanded graft clones.

This sample's TCRbeta library carried unique molecular identifier barcodes. One entry per CDR3 protein results from TCRdb running MiXCR on the PCR reads. The table lists about 980,000 distinct CDR3 sequences, roughly 29% of them singletons, with 28% in the top ten. In its sample, this clonotype was seen a few times. The antigen remains undetermined. The sample here was PBMCs, mostly from graft donor cells, taken 360 days after TCRalphabeta/CD19-depleted stem cell transplant. The receptor comes from a boy under two years old who had a stem cell transplant for SCID, so the T cells may come from the graft donor.

CDR3 loop: CASSSTQDPWEQYF. In DNA, the CDR3 is TGTGCCAGCAGCTCTACTCAGGACCCCTGGGAGCAGTACTTC. The chain has TRBV7-9 and TRBJ2-7; D gene unclear. Germline CDR1 reads SEHNR; CDR2 reads FQNEAQ (reference sequence). V lost 4 bases, J lost 7 bases, and 17 bases lay in between. The CDR3 runs to 14 residues.